This T cell receptor beta chain was recovered during a study of T-cell memory formation after mild COVID-19. The study's findings and limits: Clones which contracted sat mainly in CM and EM if CD4+, and in EMRA if CD8+.

Trimming cost V 5 bases and J 4 bases, with 17 bases left between them. Germline CDR1 SGHVS, CDR2 FNYEAQ. This CDR3 has 15 amino acids. Worth noting for this clonotype: Its antigen is unidentified.

TCRdb reanalysed the 5' RACE reads using MiXCR and keeps one entry per CDR3 protein. This sample has 300,000 to 400,000 distinct CDR3 sequences, with under 30% found just once. This TCR came from an adult woman who had mild COVID-19 (a few samples of this study predate the infection). Cell type and time point are not known. Sequenced sample: PBMCs or a T cell subset sorted from them (not recorded which). V usage is TRBV7-6 and J usage is TRBJ1-1; unclear D gene. CDR3 sequence: CASSHTWDRATEAFF. The CDR3 region has the DNA TGTGCCAGCAGCCACACCTGGGATAGGGCCACTGAAGCTTTCTTT.